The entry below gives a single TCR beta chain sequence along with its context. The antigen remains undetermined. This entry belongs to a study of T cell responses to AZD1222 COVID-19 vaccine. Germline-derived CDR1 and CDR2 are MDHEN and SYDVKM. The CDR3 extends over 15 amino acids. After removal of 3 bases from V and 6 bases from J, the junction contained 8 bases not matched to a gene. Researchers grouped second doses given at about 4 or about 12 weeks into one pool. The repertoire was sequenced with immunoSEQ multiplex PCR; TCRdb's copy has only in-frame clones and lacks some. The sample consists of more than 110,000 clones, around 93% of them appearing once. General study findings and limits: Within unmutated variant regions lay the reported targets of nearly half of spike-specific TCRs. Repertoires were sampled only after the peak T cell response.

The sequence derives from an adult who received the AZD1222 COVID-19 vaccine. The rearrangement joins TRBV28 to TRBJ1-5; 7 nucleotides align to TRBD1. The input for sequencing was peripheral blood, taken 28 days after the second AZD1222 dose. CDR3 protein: CASSLSYRGSQPQHF. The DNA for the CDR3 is TGTGCCAGCAGTTTGTCCTACAGGGGTAGTCAGCCCCAGCATTTT.